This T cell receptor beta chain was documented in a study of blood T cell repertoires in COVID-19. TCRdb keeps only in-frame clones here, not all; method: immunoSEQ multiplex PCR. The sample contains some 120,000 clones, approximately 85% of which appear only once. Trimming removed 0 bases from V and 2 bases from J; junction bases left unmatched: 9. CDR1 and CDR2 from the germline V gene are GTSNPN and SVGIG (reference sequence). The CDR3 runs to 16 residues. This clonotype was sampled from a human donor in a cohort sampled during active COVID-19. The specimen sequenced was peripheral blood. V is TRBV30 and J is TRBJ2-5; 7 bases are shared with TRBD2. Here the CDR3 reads CAWSVHPAGVQETQYF. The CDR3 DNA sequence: TGTGCCTGGAGTGTACACCCTGCGGGAGTACAAGAGACCCAGTACTTC.